This T cell receptor beta chain was observed in a study of Graves' ophthalmopathy and Graves' hyperthyroidism. Having ophthalmopathy, the donors showed moderate-to-severe activity, CAS ≥3 and NOSPECS ≥4, with disease lasting under 3 months. RNA transcripts were the source from which TCR beta CDR3 regions were amplified. Investigators did first-round RT-PCR with HTBI primers, then second-round multiplex PCR. From the multiplex PCR reads, TCRdb called clonotypes with MiXCR, one entry per CDR3 protein. This sample yields about 640,000 distinct CDR3 sequences, of which over 40% are seen a single time; 2.5% to 3.5% belongs to the top ten. This CDR3 is built from 15 residues. Per the germline V gene, CDR1 is KGHDR and CDR2 is SFDVKD. The V gene end was trimmed by 5 bases and the J gene end by 5 bases; junction bases not matched to a gene: 9. This clonotype was recorded at least ten times.

The clonotype originates from an adult man with Graves' ophthalmopathy. The chain has TRBV24-1 and TRBJ1-2; 8 bases align to TRBD1. Material for sequencing was peripheral blood. CDR3 DNA: TGTGCCACCAGTGGCATGACAGGGGAATATTATGGCTACACCTTC. Translating it yields CATSGMTGEYYGYTF.